This TCR beta chain was found in a study of identical twins. In its sample, this clonotype was seen a few times. The antigen is unknown. Template switching, a step in the protocol, added a universal primer site, and cDNA carried unique molecular identifiers. Using its own MiXCR run on the 5' RACE reads, TCRdb lists one record per CDR3 protein. This repertoire shows hundreds of thousands of distinct CDR3 sequences, over 20% found once; its top ten account for 4% to 5.5%. General observations from the study: Out-of-frame alpha sequences common to twins exhibited an excess of low generation probability.

CDR3 size: 14 residues. Per the germline V gene, CDR1 is DFQATT and CDR2 is SNEGSKA (reference sequence). V was shortened by 1 base and J by 8 bases, with 14 bases between the two germline ends. These data are also associated with another study on T cells expressing NK-cell markers. That work states: Sequenced donors, eight in total, included seven who were HCMV-seropositive and one who was seronegative. Each of a handful of donors carried dominant NKG2C+ clonotypes accounting for about 1.0-8% of CD8+ T cells.

The origin of this receptor is a young woman in good health. The chain recombines TRBV20-1 with TRBJ1-4; TRBD1 might be the D (6 bases). Sequenced sample: PBMCs. The CDR3 DNA follows: TGCAGTGCTAGAGGGATTGGACAGTTGGAAAAACTGTTTTTT. This codes for CSARGIGQLEKLFF.